Below are 19 T cell receptor beta chains sequenced from a single sample in a study of cytomegalovirus exposure and HLA in healthy donors. PCR amplification relied on 60 Vbeta primers (plus 13 Jbeta primers). Libraries were prepared by immunoSEQ multiplex PCR; TCRdb keeps only in-frame clonotypes and omits some of them. The sample includes 130,000 or so clones, more than 65% of them seen just once. The sample consisted of PBMCs. All receptors derive from a woman aged 18 to 35 in good health and CMV-seropositive.

The rearrangement joins TRBV4-2 to TRBJ2-3; TRBD2 matches at 9 bases. The CDR3 consists of 16 residues. J gave up 5 bases and V 5 bases, and 11 bases lay outside the gene matches. Per germline, CDR1 LGHNA and CDR2 YNFKEQ. In nucleotides, the CDR3 is TGTGCCAGCAGCTCTGACTTAGCGGGGGCGGGAGATACGCAGTATTTT. It encodes CASSSDLAGAGDTQYF.

V gene TRBV30 combines with J gene TRBJ2-5, with 9 bases that match TRBD2. V lost 1 base to trimming and J lost 5 bases; unmatched junction nucleotides: 5. Per the germline V gene, CDR1 is GTSNPN and CDR2 is SVGIG (reference sequence). This CDR3 is 14 amino acids long. In DNA, the CDR3 is TGTGCCTGGAGTGAGGGACTAGCCGGGGAGACCCAGTACTTC. It is translated as CAWSEGLAGETQYF.

This clone has just a few counts. The genes are TRBV18 and TRBJ1-1, with TRBD1 as a possible D gene (6 bases). The CDR3 runs to 11 residues. Deletions cut 8 bases from V and 4 bases from J, with 8 bases between. Germline lookup yields CDR1 KGHSH and CDR2 LQKENI. The CDR3 here is CASRGATEAFF. CDR3 coding DNA: TGTGCCAGCCGGGGGGCCACTGAAGCTTTCTTT.

The chain is built from TRBV5-6 and TRBJ2-5; TRBD2 matches 10 bases. Germline V gene sequence: CDR1 SGHDT, CDR2 YYEEEE. V lost 5 bases and J lost 3; bases outside the gene matches: 13. The CDR3 runs 17 residues. Here the CDR3 reads CASSQIGTSEVKETQYF. The CDR3 coding sequence is TGTGCCAGCAGTCAGATCGGGACTAGCGAAGTTAAAGAGACCCAGTACTTC.

This chain joins TRBV27 and TRBJ1-5, with a weak D call TRBD1 (6 bases). Per germline, CDR1 MNHEY and CDR2 SMNVEV (reference sequence). Trimming cost V 6 bases and J 0 bases, with 9 bases left between them. This CDR3 is 14 amino acids long. The CDR3 protein is CASRQGYSNQPQHF. The CDR3 DNA reads TGTGCCAGCAGACAGGGATATAGCAATCAGCCCCAGCATTTT.

The rearrangement links TRBV2 to TRBJ2-3, with 7 bases lining up with TRBD2. The germline gives CDR1 SNHLY, CDR2 FYNNEI. This CDR3 spans 20 amino acids. V lost 6 bases and J lost 0; bases outside the gene matches: 21. CDR3 bases: TGTGCCAGCAGCGTCCCCTCCTATAGCGGGTTTACTCTTAGCACAGATACGCAGTATTTT. Protein sequence: CASSVPSYSGFTLSTDTQYF.

This sequence joins TRBV5-1 and TRBJ1-6; no clear D gene. This CDR3 is 14 amino acids long. Germline V lookup: CDR1 SGHRS, CDR2 YFSETQ. Trimming removed 3 bases from V and 10 bases from J, with 14 bases in between. CDR3 bases: TGCGCCAGCAGCTCCCCCGGAGACGGCTCACCCCTCCACTTT. Protein product: CASSSPGDGSPLHF. The full variable domain, completed using reference TRBV5-1 and TRBJ1-6, is KAGVTQTPRYLIKTRGQQVTLSCSPISGHRSVSWYQQTPGQGLQFLFEYFSETQRNKGNFPGRFSGRQFSNSRSEMNVSTLELGDSALYLCASSSPGDGSPLHFGNGTRLTVT.

The rearrangement joins TRBV30 to TRBJ2-7, with D possibly matching TRBD1 (6 bases). The germline V gene encodes CDR1 GTSNPN and CDR2 SVGIG (reference sequence). V was pared by 5 bases and J by 3 bases, with 14 bases between. The length of the CDR3 is 13 residues. CDR3: CAWDKGVDYEQYF. In DNA form, the CDR3 reads TGTGCCTGGGATAAGGGGGTCGACTACGAGCAGTACTTC. Together with reference TRBV30 and TRBJ2-7, the CDR3 gives the full variable domain: SQTIHQWPATLVQPVGSPLSLECTVEGTSNPNLYWYRQAAGRGLQLLFYSVGIGQISSEVPQNLSASRPQDRQFILSSKKLLLSDSGFYLCAWDKGVDYEQYFGPGTRLTVT.

The chain uses TRBV12-5 and TRBJ2-5; D call uncertain. This CDR3 is built from 14 residues. V was trimmed by 1 base and J by 1 base, leaving 7 bases between them. From germline, CDR1 is LGHNT and CDR2 FRNRAP. The CDR3, as DNA: TGTGCTAGTGGTTTGGGGCAGTCCCAAGAGACCCAGTACTTC. This sequence encodes CASGLGQSQETQYF.

The CDR3 DNA is TGTGCCAGCAGTTCTTTACAGGGGGCGCGGGAGACCCAGTACTTC. Its protein is CASSSLQGARETQYF. The V gene is TRBV6-1, the J gene TRBJ2-5; 9 nucleotides align to TRBD1. CDR3 size: 15 residues. In germline, CDR1 is MNHNS, CDR2 SASEGT. V was clipped by 5 bases and J by 5 bases; unmatched bases: 9.

The chain employs TRBV7-9 and TRBJ1-2; D unclear. The germline CDR1 and CDR2 sequences are SEHNR and FQNEAQ (reference sequence). With 6 bases removed from V and 8 bases from J, the gap between germline ends came to 10 bases. This CDR3 has 11 amino acids. This CDR3 reads CASSSGFGYTF. In nucleotides, the CDR3 is TGTGCCAGCAGTTCGGGATTCGGCTACACCTTC.

The chain has TRBV28 and TRBJ1-2; 7 nucleotides agree with TRBD1. After removal of 6 bases from V and 4 bases from J, the junction contained 14 bases not matched to a gene. Per germline, CDR1 MDHEN and CDR2 SYDVKM. This CDR3 is 16 amino acids long. The CDR3 spells CASSIGQDLSIYGYTF. The CDR3 DNA reads as TGTGCCAGCAGCATCGGACAGGACCTTTCGATCTATGGCTACACCTTC.

DNA for the CDR3: TGTGCCAGCAGCTTTAGGGGACTAGACGAGCAGTACTTC. This codes for CASSFRGLDEQYF. The V gene is TRBV7-9, the J gene TRBJ2-7, with 8 bases lining up with TRBD2. This CDR3 is 13 amino acids long. Unmatched junction bases numbered 3, after V lost 3 bases and J lost 5 bases. The V gene's germline CDR1 is SEHNR and CDR2 FQNEAQ (reference sequence).

This chain joins TRBV7-8 and TRBJ1-2; 7 positions match TRBD1. The CDR3 loop spans 15 amino acids. CDR1 and CDR2 from the germline V gene are SGHVS and FQNEAQ. The V gene end was trimmed by 2 bases and the J gene end by 5 bases; junction bases not matched to a gene: 8. CDR3 DNA sequence: TGTGCCAGCAGCTTAATCAGGGGGGCGGGGTATGGCTACACCTTC. Residues: CASSLIRGAGYGYTF. The whole variable domain, filled in from reference TRBV7-8 and TRBJ1-2, reads GAGVSQSPRYKVAKRGQDVALRCDPISGHVSLFWYQQALGQGPEFLTYFQNEAQLDKSGLPSDRFFAERPEGSVSTLKIQRTQQEDSAVYLCASSLIRGAGYGYTFGSGTRLTVV.

The gene calls are TRBV10-1 and TRBJ2-3; no reliable D call. CDR3 length: 13 residues. Germline V gives CDR1 WNHNN, CDR2 SYGVQD (reference sequence). The V gene lost 8 bases and the J gene lost 2 bases, with 11 bases spanning the gap. CDR3 region: CASSSVFTDTQYF. The CDR3 DNA is TGCGCCAGCTCTTCGGTGTTCACAGATACGCAGTATTTT.

The V call is TRBV6-5, the J call TRBJ2-3; the D is unclear. The germline V gene has CDR1 MNHEY and CDR2 SVGAGI. V gave up 5 bases and J gave up 6 bases, with 9 bases separating them. The CDR3 has 12 residues. This CDR3 is CASSPHPDTQYF. CDR3 coding DNA: TGTGCCAGCAGTCCCCATCCCGATACGCAGTATTTT.

The rearrangement links TRBV7-2 to TRBJ1-3; D remains unclear. CDR3 length: 13 amino acids. CDR1 SGHTA and CDR2 FQGNSA come from the germline V gene. Trimming removed 2 bases at V and 4 bases at J, with 6 bases between. The CDR3 DNA reads as TGTGCCAGCAGCTTAACAGACGGAAACACCATATATTTT. This translates into CASSLTDGNTIYF. Complete variable domain (other parts from reference TRBV7-2 and TRBJ1-3): GAGVSQSPSNKVTEKGKDVELRCDPISGHTALYWYRQSLGQGLEFLIYFQGNSAPDKSGLPSDRFSAERTGGSVSTLTIQRTQQEDSAVYLCASSLTDGNTIYFGEGSWLTVV.

The chain links TRBV2 to TRBJ1-5; TRBD1 matches 7 bases. CDR3 size: 14 residues. The V and J ends lost 7 bases and 4 bases, in that order; junction bases with no gene match: 7. Germline V lookup: CDR1 SNHLY, CDR2 FYNNEI. In DNA form, the CDR3 reads TGTGCCAGCACCTTCGACAGGGCGAATCAGCCCCAGCATTTT. This sequence encodes CASTFDRANQPQHF.

V is TRBV4-1 and J is TRBJ2-1, with TRBD2 matching 7 bases. Per germline, CDR1 MGHRA and CDR2 YSYEKL. The CDR3 sequence is 13 residues long. V was clipped by 6 bases and J by 5 bases; unmatched bases: 4. The CDR3 coding sequence is TGCGCCAGCAGTAGCGCGGGAGACAATGAGCAGTTCTTC. The encoded protein is CASSSAGDNEQFF.